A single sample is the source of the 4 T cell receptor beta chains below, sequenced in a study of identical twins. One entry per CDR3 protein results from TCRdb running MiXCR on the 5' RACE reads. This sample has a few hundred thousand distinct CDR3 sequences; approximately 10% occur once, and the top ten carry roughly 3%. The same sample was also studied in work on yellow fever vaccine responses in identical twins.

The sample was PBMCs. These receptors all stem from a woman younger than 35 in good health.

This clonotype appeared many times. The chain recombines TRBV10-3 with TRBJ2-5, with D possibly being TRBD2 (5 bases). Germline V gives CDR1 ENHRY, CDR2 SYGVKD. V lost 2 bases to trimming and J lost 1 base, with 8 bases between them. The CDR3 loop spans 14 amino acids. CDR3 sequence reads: CAISEDYSQETQYF. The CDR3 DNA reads TGTGCCATCAGTGAGGACTATTCCCAAGAGACCCAGTACTTC.

The CDR3 loop is CATSTGRTDTQYF. The CDR3 DNA follows: TGTGCCACCAGCACAGGGCGCACAGATACGCAGTATTTT. V usage is TRBV15 and J usage is TRBJ2-3, with TRBD1 as a possible D gene (5 bases). There are 13 residues in the CDR3. The V and J ends lost 4 bases and 1 base respectively, with 6 bases between them. Per germline, CDR1 LNHNV and CDR2 YYDKDF (reference sequence).

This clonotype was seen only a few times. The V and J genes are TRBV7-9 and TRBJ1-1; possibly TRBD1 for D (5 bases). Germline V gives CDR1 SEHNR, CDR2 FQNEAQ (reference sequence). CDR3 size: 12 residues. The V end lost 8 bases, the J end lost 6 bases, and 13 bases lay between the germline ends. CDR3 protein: CASHSGRPEAFF. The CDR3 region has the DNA TGTGCCAGCCACTCGGGGCGGCCTGAAGCTTTCTTT.

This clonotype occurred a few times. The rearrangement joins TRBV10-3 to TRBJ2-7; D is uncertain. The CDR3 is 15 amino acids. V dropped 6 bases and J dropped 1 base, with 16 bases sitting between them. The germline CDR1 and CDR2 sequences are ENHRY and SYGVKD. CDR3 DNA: TGTGCCATCAGAGAACCTGACTTGGGATCCTACGAGCAGTACTTC. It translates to CAIREPDLGSYEQYF.